One sample yielded the 26 T cell receptor beta chains listed below, sequenced in a study of early T cells in non-severe SARS-CoV-2 infection. TCRdb analysed the 5' RACE reads with MiXCR anew, one entry per CDR3 protein. The sample carries more than 85,000 distinct CDR3 sequences, over 10% recorded once. Sample: whole blood, taken at baseline. All receptors come from an adult who was a healthcare worker with PCR-confirmed SARS-CoV-2 infection or an uninfected control (not recorded which).

In its sample, this clonotype was seen many times. The V and J genes are TRBV2 and TRBJ1-1; D call uncertain. Germline assignment: CDR1 SNHLY and CDR2 FYNNEI. There are 14 residues in the CDR3. With 4 bases removed from V and 4 bases from J, the gap between germline ends came to 13 bases. As DNA, the CDR3 is TGTGCCAGCAGTGGTGAGGGCGTCGGCACTGAAGCTTTCTTT. Translation gives CASSGEGVGTEAFF.

V gene TRBV5-1 combines with J gene TRBJ1-1, with TRBD1 identical over 8 bases. This CDR3 is 15 amino acids long. V lost 2 bases to trimming and J lost 3 bases; unmatched junction nucleotides: 6. The germline V gene encodes CDR1 SGHRS and CDR2 YFSETQ. This CDR3 is CASSFSTGADTEAFF. The DNA of the CDR3 is TGCGCCAGCAGCTTTTCGACAGGGGCGGACACTGAAGCTTTCTTT.

This clonotype was counted between two and nine times. The V call is TRBV6-2 or TRBV6-3, the J call TRBJ1-1; TRBD1 might be the D (6 bases). Per germline, CDR1 MNHEY and CDR2 SVGEGT. Trimming shortened V by 6 bases and J by 1 base, and 12 bases separated the two germline ends. There are 14 residues in the CDR3. CDR3 sequence reads: CASRAQGANTEAFF. As DNA, the CDR3 is TGTGCCAGCAGGGCACAGGGAGCGAACACTGAAGCTTTCTTT.

The rearrangement links TRBV20-1 to TRBJ1-1; the D gene is possibly TRBD1 (6 bases). The V end lost 0 bases, the J end lost 7 bases, and 15 bases lay between the germline ends. The CDR3 is 14 amino acids. Germline values: CDR1 DFQATT, CDR2 SNEGSKA (reference sequence). CDR3 amino acids: CSARDVRGIGEAFF. CDR3 coding DNA: TGCAGTGCTAGAGATGTCAGGGGCATCGGTGAAGCTTTCTTT.

This clonotype was counted at least ten times. This chain joins TRBV18 and TRBJ1-5; D perhaps matches TRBD1 (5 bases). Between the trimmed V and J ends, which lost 4 bases and 0 bases, there was a span of 10 bases. This CDR3 comprises 15 residues. CDR1 is KGHSH, CDR2 LQKENI, per germline. The CDR3 is CASSLQDNSNQPQHF. The CDR3 DNA sequence: TGTGCCAGCTCACTACAGGATAATAGCAATCAGCCCCAGCATTTT.

The chain is built from TRBV29-1 and TRBJ2-2; TRBD1 matches 10 bases. V dropped 4 bases and J dropped 5; count of bases not matched to a gene: 7. The CDR3 is made up of 15 amino acids. CDR1 is SQVTM and CDR2 is ANQGSEA in the germline V gene. CDR3 bases: TGCAGCGTTGCGAGACAGGGGGCTGAAACCGGGGAGCTGTTTTTT. Amino acids: CSVARQGAETGELFF.

This rearrangement joins TRBV6-6 to TRBJ2-7, with D perhaps matching TRBD2 (5 bases). The CDR3 consists of 16 residues. V was pared by 2 bases and J by 0 bases, with 14 bases between. In germline, CDR1 is MNHNY, CDR2 SVGAGI (reference sequence). In DNA form, the CDR3 reads TGTGCCAGCAGTTACCTTGTCGTGGGGAGCTCCTACGAGCAGTACTTC. Translated: CASSYLVVGSSYEQYF.

J is TRBJ2-3 and V is TRBV6-1, with D possibly being TRBD2 (5 bases). The V end was cut by 2 bases, the J end by 0 bases, with 12 bases between. The germline V gene encodes CDR1 MNHNS and CDR2 SASEGT. This CDR3 comprises 16 residues. Here the CDR3 DNA reads TGTGCCAGCAGTGAAAGCCCTAGCATGAGCACAGATACGCAGTATTTT. Residues: CASSESPSMSTDTQYF.

This clonotype was counted between two and nine times. This chain links TRBV12-5 with TRBJ2-1; 12 nucleotides agree with TRBD2. Germline CDR1 LGHNT, CDR2 FRNRAP. V shed 0 bases and J 0 bases; nucleotides not matched to a gene: 15. CDR3 length equals 22 residues. CDR3 nucleotide sequence: TGTGCTAGTGGTTTGGTAAAAACCGGGACTAGCGGGTTGGGGAGCTCCTACAATGAGCAGTTCTTC. Translation gives CASGLVKTGTSGLGSSYNEQFF. The full variable domain, rest sourced from reference TRBV12-5 and TRBJ2-1, is DARVTQTPRHKVTEMGQEVTMRCQPILGHNTVFWYRQTMMQGLELLAYFRNRAPLDDSGMPKDRFSAEMPDATLATLKIQPSEPRDSAVYFCASGLVKTGTSGLGSSYNEQFFGPGTRLTVL.

The V gene is TRBV7-2, the J gene TRBJ2-7; the D is unclear. Germline V gene lookup returns CDR1 SGHTA and CDR2 FQGNSA. This CDR3 is 15 amino acids long. V was pared by 2 bases and J by 7 bases, with 18 bases between. CDR3 DNA: TGTGCCAGCAGCTTAAGGTTCCCGGCAGGAAGTGAGCAGTACTTC. This sequence encodes CASSLRFPAGSEQYF.

V gene TRBV19 combines with J gene TRBJ1-2; maybe TRBD1 (6 bases). CDR1 is LNHDA and CDR2 is SQIVND in the germline V gene (reference sequence). The length of the CDR3 is 15 residues. The V and J ends lost 3 bases and 4 bases respectively, with 15 bases between them. CDR3 protein: CASSMRAGEAYGYTF. CDR3 DNA: TGTGCCAGTAGTATGCGGGCAGGGGAGGCCTATGGCTACACCTTC.

This clonotype was seen many times. The chain has TRBV7-2 and TRBJ1-2, with D perhaps TRBD1 (6 bases). Germline V lookup: CDR1 SGHTA, CDR2 FQGNSA. V lost 5 bases and J lost 1, with 11 bases in between. The CDR3 is 14 amino acids. CDR3 protein: CASSPPQGNYGYTF. DNA of the CDR3: TGTGCCAGCAGCCCACCACAGGGTAACTATGGCTACACCTTC.

The chain carries TRBV7-2 and TRBJ1-1; unclear D gene. V shed 1 base and J shed 1 base, with 16 bases lying between them. The length of the CDR3 is 17 residues. CDR1 and CDR2 from the germline V gene are SGHTA and FQGNSA. CDR3: CASSLDRIGFRNTEAFF. The CDR3 coding sequence is TGTGCCAGCAGCTTAGATAGGATTGGATTTCGGAACACTGAAGCTTTCTTT.

This clonotype appeared many times. The chain employs TRBV12-3 or TRBV12-4 and TRBJ2-7; TRBD2 agrees at 8 bases. V shed 1 base and J 0 bases; nucleotides not matched to a gene: 2. The length of the CDR3 is 15 residues. CDR3 in DNA: TGTGCCAGCAGTTTAGTTAGCGGGGACTCCTACGAGCAGTACTTC. Protein: CASSLVSGDSYEQYF.

This clonotype showed up just a few times. This chain links TRBV7-8 with TRBJ1-1; the D gene is possibly TRBD1 (6 bases). Per germline, CDR1 SGHVS and CDR2 FQNEAQ. The CDR3 runs to 18 residues. Trimming removed 4 bases from V and 2 bases from J, with 23 bases in between. The CDR3: CASSSRGLVDIINTEAFF. Written as DNA, the CDR3 is TGTGCCAGCAGCTCCAGGGGTTTGGTGGATATTATCAACACTGAAGCTTTCTTT.

This clonotype has at least ten counts. This chain joins TRBV18 and TRBJ1-3; 7 positions match TRBD1. J lost 1 base, V lost 5 bases, and 5 bases had no gene match. CDR1 and CDR2 (germline): KGHSH, LQKENI. The CDR3 totals 15 residues. Written as DNA, the CDR3 is TGTGCCAGCTCAACCGACAGGGCGTCTGGAAACACCATATATTTT. The encoded protein is CASSTDRASGNTIYF.

This clonotype appeared a few times. This CDR3 reads CASSLGGTGTGELFF. For the CDR3, the DNA is TGTGCCAGCAGCTTAGGTGGGACAGGCACCGGGGAGCTGTTTTTT. The rearrangement links TRBV7-3 to TRBJ2-2; 8 positions match TRBD1. With 2 bases clipped from V and 4 bases from J, the junction kept 3 bases outside the gene matches. Per germline, CDR1 SGHTA and CDR2 FQGTGA. The CDR3 consists of 15 residues.

This clonotype was detected ten times or more. The chain links TRBV24-1 to TRBJ2-5; a possible D gene is TRBD1 (5 bases). Germline V gives CDR1 KGHDR, CDR2 SFDVKD. V was clipped by 1 base and J by 6 bases, with 11 bases between them. There are 14 residues in the CDR3. The CDR3 DNA follows: TGTGCCACCAGTGATTTCCGAAGGGGCCAGACCCAGTACTTC. It translates to CATSDFRRGQTQYF.

This clonotype was seen many times. The rearrangement joins TRBV29-1 to TRBJ2-2, with D uncertain. The CDR3 contains 14 residues. Per germline, CDR1 SQVTM and CDR2 ANQGSEA. The germline V and J ends were trimmed by 4 bases and 0 bases, with 9 bases remaining between them. In DNA form, the CDR3 reads TGCAGCGTTGTGGAGCAATCGAACACCGGGGAGCTGTTTTTT. This sequence encodes CSVVEQSNTGELFF.

This clonotype was recorded a few times. This rearrangement joins TRBV20-1 to TRBJ1-5, with D tentatively TRBD1 (5 bases). Germline V gives CDR1 DFQATT, CDR2 SNEGSKA (reference sequence). This CDR3 is built from 14 residues. V gave up 5 bases and J gave up 4 bases, with 15 bases separating them. CDR3 sequence reads: CSAVGAGGNQPQHF. As DNA, the CDR3 is TGCAGTGCTGTAGGGGCCGGCGGGAATCAGCCCCAGCATTTT.

This clonotype was seen at least ten times. The chain recombines TRBV6-2 or TRBV6-3 with TRBJ1-2; the match to TRBD1 covers 8 bases. Germline-derived CDR1 and CDR2 are MNHEY and SVGEGT. This CDR3 region has 15 residues. Trimming at V came to 6 bases and at J to 8 bases, leaving 14 bases not matched to a gene. CDR3 amino acids: CASRIDGTGLGGYTF. As DNA, the CDR3 is TGTGCCAGCAGGATAGACGGGACAGGCCTGGGAGGCTACACCTTC.

A few counts support this clonotype. This chain connects TRBV11-2 to TRBJ2-5; D assignment may be TRBD1 or TRBD2 (6 bases each). Trimming pared 1 base from V and 3 bases from J, leaving 12 bases between. This CDR3 contains 15 residues. In germline, CDR1 is SGHAT, CDR2 FQNNGV. CDR3 coding DNA: TGTGCCAGCAGCTTAGTACTAGGGGGGAAAGAGACCCAGTACTTC. Residues: CASSLVLGGKETQYF.

V usage is TRBV14 and J usage is TRBJ1-2; 12 positions match TRBD1. CDR1 and CDR2 from the germline V gene are SGHDN and FVKESK. The CDR3 runs to 17 residues. J gave up 6 bases and V 2 bases, and 10 bases lay outside the gene matches. CDR3 residues: CASSQPGQGATVDGYTF. For the CDR3, the DNA is TGTGCCAGCAGCCAACCGGGACAGGGGGCGACCGTCGATGGCTACACCTTC.

The table lists this clonotype with a few counts. V usage is TRBV12-3 or TRBV12-4 and J usage is TRBJ1-2; D ambiguous. Trimming left V 4 bases short and J 8 bases short, with 11 bases between. This CDR3 comprises 12 residues. The CDR3 coding sequence is TGTGCCAGCAGTTCGCCCGACCGGGGCTACACCTTC. Translated, it gives CASSSPDRGYTF.

This clonotype was detected only a few times. V usage is TRBV5-1 and J usage is TRBJ2-5, with D hard to call. V was cut by 3 bases and J by 5 bases, with 11 bases left in between. The CDR3 contains 13 residues. Per germline, CDR1 SGHRS and CDR2 YFSETQ. The CDR3 bases are TGCGCCAGCAGCTCCCCTGGATTGGAGACCCAGTACTTC. Its protein product is CASSSPGLETQYF. Based on the CDR3 plus reference TRBV5-1 and TRBJ2-5, the full variable domain is KAGVTQTPRYLIKTRGQQVTLSCSPISGHRSVSWYQQTPGQGLQFLFEYFSETQRNKGNFPGRFSGRQFSNSRSEMNVSTLELGDSALYLCASSSPGLETQYFGPGTRLLVL.

This clonotype occurred a few times. The junction departs from germline at one end; a sequencing error may be responsible. The V call is TRBV11-2, the J call TRBJ2-1; 13 bases fit TRBD2. Germline CDR1 and CDR2: SGHAT and FQNNGV. There are 14 residues in the CDR3. The CDR3 sequence is CASSLDYGLAGVTF. Here the CDR3 DNA reads TGTGCCAGCAGCTTAGATTACGGACTAGCGGGGGTTACCTTC.